This TCR beta chain was recovered during a study of CD8+ T cells in alopecia areata. Overall study context: Treated patients swallowed 5 to 10 mg of oral tofacitinib twice daily.

From germline, CDR1 is SGHVS and CDR2 FNYEAQ. The CDR3 is 12 amino acids. V was trimmed by 2 bases and J by 1 base, leaving 1 base between them. Study observations and caveats: Sequences from scalp samples also cover resident alphabeta T cells of normal skin.

Following RNA extraction, reverse transcription yielded cDNA that acted as the sequencing template. The repertoire was sequenced with immunoSEQ multiplex PCR; TCRdb's copy has only in-frame clones and lacks some. This table holds about 150,000 clones, under 60% found once. Comment on this clone: Its target is not known.

This rearrangement joins TRBV7-6 to TRBJ2-3; no clear D. The sequence was collected from a human donor with alopecia areata. The material was CD8+ T cells sorted from blood, obtained at week 0. The CDR3 nucleotides are TGTGCCAGCAGCTTACGCACAGATACGCAGTATTTT. Protein sequence: CASSLRTDTQYF.